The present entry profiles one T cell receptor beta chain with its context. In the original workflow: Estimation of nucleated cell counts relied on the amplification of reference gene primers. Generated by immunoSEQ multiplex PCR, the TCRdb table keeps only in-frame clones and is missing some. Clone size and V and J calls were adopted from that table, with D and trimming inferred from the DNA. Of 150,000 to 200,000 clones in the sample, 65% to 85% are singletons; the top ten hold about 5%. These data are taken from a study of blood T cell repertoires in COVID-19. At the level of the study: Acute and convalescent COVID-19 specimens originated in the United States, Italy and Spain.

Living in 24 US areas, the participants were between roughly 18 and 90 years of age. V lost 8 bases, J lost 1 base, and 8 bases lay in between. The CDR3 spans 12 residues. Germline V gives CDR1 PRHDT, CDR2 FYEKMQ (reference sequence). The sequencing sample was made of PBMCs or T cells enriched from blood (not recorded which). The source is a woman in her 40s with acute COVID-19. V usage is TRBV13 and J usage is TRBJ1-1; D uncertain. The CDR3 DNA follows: TGTGCCAGCCTAATAAGGAACACTGAAGCTTTCTTT. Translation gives CASLIRNTEAFF.